A selection of T cell receptor beta chains follows, all from one sample in a study of T cell repertoires in cytomegalovirus infection. Their recognized antigens are unknown. MiXCR, applied by TCRdb to the reads, yields one record per CDR3 protein. The sample carries about 480,000 distinct CDR3 sequences, about 33% recorded once. The sample here was cultured PBMCs, taken from culture after CMV antigen stimulation. The receptors derive from a human donor in good health (CMV status not recorded). Some clones in this sample may be carry-over from other donors' samples. Both conserved end residues are part of each CDR3. The D gene is left open where the match is weak. Only some rows state a clone size, as once, few, many or a class for expanded clones.

V	J	D	size	DNA	CDR3
TRBV7-9	TRBJ2-2	TRBD1	.	TGTGCCAGCAGCTTAGGGCAGGGGGCGGAATCCGCGGAGCTGTTTTTT	CASSLGQGAESAELFF
TRBV27	TRBJ1-1	TRBD1	few	TGTGCCAGCAGTTTACAGGGGGCAGACACTGAAGCTTTCTTT	CASSLQGADTEAFF
TRBV25-1	TRBJ2-2	.	.	TGTGCCAGCGCCGGGGTGGGCACCGGGGAGCTGTTTTTT	CASAGVGTGELFF
TRBV27	TRBJ1-1	.	few	TGTGCCAGCAGTTTCCCCTCAACAGTGAACACTGAAGCTTTCTTT	CASSFPSTVNTEAFF
TRBV29-1	TRBJ1-1	.	.	TGCAGCGTTGAAGGTGCAACTGAAGCTTTCTTT	CSVEGATEAFF
TRBV28	TRBJ1-5	TRBD1	.	TGTGCCAGCAGTTTCGGGGACAGGGACGATCAGCCCCAGCATTTT	CASSFGDRDDQPQHF
TRBV9	TRBJ2-3	.	.	TGTGCCAGCGCGGCGGAGAATAATAGAGGCACAGATACGCAGTATTTT	CASAAENNRGTDTQYF
TRBV11-2	TRBJ2-5	.	.	TGTGCCAGCAGCTTTCCGGGTTCAATTGAGACCCAGTACTTC	CASSFPGSIETQYF
TRBV7-6	TRBJ2-2	TRBD2	many	TGTGCCAGCAGCCAAATCTTCGGACTAGCGGGAGGGTCGAACACCGGGGAGCTGTTTTTT	CASSQIFGLAGGSNTGELFF
TRBV7-9	TRBJ2-1	TRBD2	.	TGTGCCAGCAGCTTAGGCGGAGGACTAGCGGGAGGTCGGGAGCAGTTCTTC	CASSLGGGLAGGREQFF
TRBV19	TRBJ2-6	.	few	TGTGCCAGTAGTATAGTAGGGGGGGGGATTACTGGGGCCAACGTCCTGACTTTC	CASSIVGGGITGANVLTF
TRBV6-5	TRBJ1-6	.	.	TGTGCCAGCAGTTACTCAGGGGGTAGTAATTCACCCCTCCACTTT	CASSYSGGSNSPLHF
TRBV19	TRBJ2-1	.	.	TGTGCCACCCAACTGGGGCTAGCATACAATGAGCAGTTCTTC	CATQLGLAYNEQFF
TRBV28	TRBJ2-7	TRBD2	.	TGTGCCAGCACCTTAACCCCCGGGACTAGCGGTGGCAAGCAGTACTTC	CASTLTPGTSGGKQYF
TRBV6-2/TRBV6-3	TRBJ2-2	.	.	TGTGCCAGCAGTTACCATACACCAGGGCCCACCGGGGAGCTGTTTTTT	CASSYHTPGPTGELFF
TRBV28	TRBJ1-1	.	medium-sized	TGTGCCAGCAGTTCCTTTTCAGAGGGGCCAGTGAACACTGAAGCTTTCTTT	CASSSFSEGPVNTEAFF
TRBV19	TRBJ2-2	TRBD1	once	TGTGCCAGTAGTTCCAGGACAGGGGGGATCGGGGAGCTGTTTTTT	CASSSRTGGIGELFF
TRBV27	TRBJ2-1	TRBD2	.	TGTGCCAGCAGTTTATTTGGACTAGCGGGAAGTGGGAGCTCCTACAATGAGCAGTTCTTC	CASSLFGLAGSGSSYNEQFF